The 11 T cell receptor beta chains presented below share a single source sample, sequenced in a study of T-cell memory formation after mild COVID-19. TCRdb analysed the 5' RACE reads with MiXCR anew, one entry per CDR3 protein. The sample consists of approximately 300,000 distinct CDR3 sequences, 15% of them appearing once. The sequenced sample was PBMCs or a T cell subset sorted from them (not recorded which). The receptors shown here come from a man younger than 30 who had mild COVID-19 (a few samples of this study predate the infection). Cell type and time point are not known.

The chain has TRBV5-6 and TRBJ1-2; D remains ambiguous. CDR1 is SGHDT, CDR2 YYEEEE, per germline. This CDR3 has 13 residues. Trimming took off 1 base at V and 7 bases at J, with 11 bases between the two ends. This CDR3 is CASSLRRAIGYTF. CDR3 bases: TGTGCCAGCAGCTTGAGAAGGGCTATTGGCTACACCTTC.

This clonotype was observed a few times. V gene TRBV29-1 combines with J gene TRBJ2-1, with D possibly called TRBD1 or TRBD2 (5 bases each). This CDR3 region has 14 residues. V was trimmed by 7 bases and J by 4 bases, leaving 17 bases between them. Germline V gives CDR1 SQVTM, CDR2 ANQGSEA. The CDR3 DNA follows: TGCAGCGCCTCCCCCCGGGGCACTTACAATGAGCAGTTCTTC. Its translation is CSASPRGTYNEQFF.

The chain recombines TRBV6-5 with TRBJ1-6, with 7 bases aligning to TRBD1. J was trimmed by 4 bases and V by 6 bases; bases with no gene match: 3. The CDR3 contains 14 residues. Germline lookup yields CDR1 MNHEY and CDR2 SVGAGI. CDR3 residues: CASSYRGYNSPLHF. DNA of the CDR3: TGTGCCAGCAGCTACAGGGGATATAATTCACCCCTCCACTTT.

In this sample, this clonotype turned up many times. The chain combines TRBV5-1 with TRBJ2-1; D possibly corresponds to TRBD2 (6 bases). From germline, CDR1 is SGHRS and CDR2 YFSETQ. The V end lost 4 bases, the J end lost 9 bases, and 11 bases lay between the germline ends. This CDR3 contains 12 residues. Here the CDR3 DNA reads TGCGCCAGCAGCGGAGGGGCGGTTGAGCAGTTCTTC. This gives the protein CASSGGAVEQFF.

The genes are TRBV5-4 and TRBJ2-3; 9 bases are a match to TRBD2. The V gene's germline CDR1 is SGHNT and CDR2 YYREEE (reference sequence). The CDR3 runs to 16 residues. The ends lost 0 bases at V and 0 bases at J; junction bases unmatched: 2. The CDR3 DNA is TGTGCCAGCAGCTTGGTCCTAGCGGGGAGCACAGATACGCAGTATTTT. Translated, it gives CASSLVLAGSTDTQYF.

This clonotype appeared many times. The CDR3: CASSLKGASETQYF. In DNA, the CDR3 is TGTGCCAGCTCACTCAAGGGTGCATCGGAGACCCAGTACTTC. The chain recombines TRBV18 with TRBJ2-5; D unclear. Germline-derived CDR1 and CDR2 are KGHSH and LQKENI. This CDR3 contains 14 residues. V was clipped by 4 bases and J by 5 bases, with 14 bases between them.

This clonotype has more than one count but fewer than ten. The V and J genes are TRBV5-6 and TRBJ2-3; 12 positions agree with TRBD2. The CDR3 length is 18 residues. Losses at the gene ends were 4 bases for V and 8 bases for J; bases not matched to a gene: 17. In germline, CDR1 is SGHDT, CDR2 YYEEEE. The chain's CDR3 is CASSPDYLLAGGYSTQYF. The CDR3 bases are TGTGCCAGCAGCCCGGACTACCTACTAGCGGGGGGCTATAGTACGCAGTATTTT.

This clonotype showed up many times. V gene TRBV6-5 combines with J gene TRBJ2-5; 9 bases are shared with TRBD1. Trimming removed 0 bases from V and 2 bases from J; junction bases left unmatched: 4. Germline V gene lookup returns CDR1 MNHEY and CDR2 SVGAGI. The CDR3 has 16 amino acids. CDR3 region: CASSYSPGTGQETQYF. The CDR3 region has the DNA TGTGCCAGCAGTTACTCGCCCGGGACAGGGCAAGAGACCCAGTACTTC.

J is TRBJ2-1 and V is TRBV9; D gene ambiguous. The V gene's germline CDR1 is SGDLS and CDR2 YYNGEE. CDR3 length: 14 residues. With 4 bases removed from V and 1 base from J, the gap between germline ends came to 9 bases. The CDR3 DNA sequence: TGTGCCAGCAGCAACCTAGAATCCTACAATGAGCAGTTCTTC. Amino acids: CASSNLESYNEQFF. The full variable domain, completed using reference TRBV9 and TRBJ2-1, is DSGVTQTPKHLITATGQRVTLRCSPRSGDLSVYWYQQSLDQGLQFLIQYYNGEERAKGNILERFSAQQFPDLHSELNLSSLELGDSALYFCASSNLESYNEQFFGPGTRLTVL.

This clonotype was counted a few times. CDR3 loop: CASSLGLDIEAFF. CDR3 in DNA: TGTGCCAGCAGTTTGGGCCTCGACATTGAAGCTTTCTTT. The chain employs TRBV12-3 or TRBV12-4 and TRBJ1-1; no clear D. With 3 bases removed from V and 7 bases from J, the gap between germline ends came to 12 bases. There are 13 residues in the CDR3.

This clonotype occurred many times. The chain has TRBV20-1 and TRBJ2-3; TRBD2 agrees at 8 bases. CDR3 length: 13 residues. Germline lookup yields CDR1 DFQATT and CDR2 SNEGSKA (reference sequence). The trim removed 8 bases at V and 2 bases at J, leaving 6 bases unmatched. The CDR3 sequence: CSKTGGPTDTQYF. CDR3 nucleotides: TGCAGTAAGACGGGGGGGCCCACAGATACGCAGTATTTT.